These T cell receptor beta chains were read from a single sample in a study of blood T cell repertoires in COVID-19. Generated by immunoSEQ multiplex PCR, the TCRdb table keeps only in-frame clones and is missing some. The sample has 65,000 to 100,000 clones, roughly 87% seen once; the top ten hold 8% to 9.5%. Source material: peripheral blood. The receptor set was obtained from a man aged 45 to 65 with acute or convalescent COVID-19. Both conserved end residues are part of each CDR3. The D gene is left open where the match is weak. Size is stated for part of the rows, as once, few or many counts, or as a class when the clone is expanded.

V gene	J gene	D gene	clone size	CDR3 protein	CDR3 DNA
TRBV5-1	TRBJ2-3	TRBD2	.	CASSLRGTSGDTQYF	TGCGCCAGCAGCTTGAGGGGGACTAGCGGAGATACGCAGTATTTT
TRBV19	TRBJ1-6	.	.	CASTSTGSYNSPLHF	TGTGCCAGTACCAGTACAGGGTCCTATAATTCACCCCTCCACTTT
TRBV19	TRBJ1-2	.	.	CASSIGQTNYGYTF	TGTGCCAGTAGTATAGGACAGACTAACTATGGCTACACCTTC
TRBV23-1	TRBJ1-3	TRBD1	.	CASSPQGRRDQNSGNTIYF	TGCGCCAGCAGTCCACAGGGGAGAAGAGATCAAAACTCTGGAAACACCATATATTTT
TRBV30	TRBJ1-1	.	.	CAWSLTPGADTEAFF	TGTGCCTGGAGTCTAACGCCAGGGGCAGACACTGAAGCTTTCTTT
TRBV6-1	TRBJ2-4	.	.	CASSEAASDLSLAKNIQYF	TGTGCCAGCAGTGAAGCGGCTAGCGACTTAAGTCTAGCCAAAAACATTCAGTACTTC
TRBV5-6	TRBJ1-6	TRBD1	.	CASSPRQGYNSPLHF	TGTGCCAGCAGCCCCCGACAGGGTTATAATTCACCCCTCCACTTT
TRBV9	TRBJ2-2	.	.	CASSKSGRRDAGELFF	TGTGCCAGCAGCAAATCAGGGCGGCGGGACGCCGGGGAGCTGTTTTTT
TRBV30	TRBJ1-2	.	.	CAWARAGLANYGYTF	TGTGCCTGGGCCCGGGCAGGGTTAGCTAACTATGGCTACACCTTC
TRBV6-1	TRBJ1-1	TRBD1	.	CASRETGTVNTEAFF	TGTGCCAGCAGGGAAACCGGGACAGTAAACACTGAAGCTTTCTTT
TRBV12-3/TRBV12-4	TRBJ2-1	.	.	CASGALTDEQFF	TGTGCCAGCGGGGCCCTCACGGATGAGCAGTTCTTC
TRBV3-1/TRBV3-2	TRBJ1-2	.	.	CASSQSAANYGYTF	TGTGCCAGCAGCCAGTCCGCGGCCAACTATGGCTACACCTTC
TRBV18	TRBJ1-4	.	.	CASSPRKGANEKLFF	TGTGCCAGCTCACCACGAAAGGGGGCTAATGAAAAACTGTTTTTT
TRBV29-1	TRBJ1-1	TRBD1	few	CSVDRGMNTEAFF	TGCAGCGTGGACAGGGGGATGAACACTGAAGCTTTCTTT
TRBV5-5	TRBJ2-4	TRBD2	.	CASSFLAGGQIQYF	TGTGCCAGCAGCTTCCTAGCGGGGGGGCAGATTCAGTACTTC
TRBV19	TRBJ1-6	.	.	CASSLRTEINSPLHF	TGTGCCAGTAGTTTACGGACAGAGATTAATTCACCCCTCCACTTT
TRBV16	TRBJ1-5	.	.	CASSLSRQAWSRAQHF	TGTGCCAGCAGTCTCTCTAGGCAAGCCTGGTCTAGAGCCCAGCATTTT
TRBV15	TRBJ2-1	.	.	CATSRDRGTYNEQFF	TGTGCCACCAGCAGAGATAGGGGGACGTACAATGAGCAGTTCTTC
TRBV7-9	TRBJ2-3	.	.	CASSSRRGLRTDTQYF	TGTGCCAGCAGCTCCCGAAGGGGGTTGAGGACAGATACGCAGTATTTT
TRBV6-5	TRBJ2-1	TRBD1	.	CASSYALQGANEQFF	TGTGCCAGCAGTTACGCCCTACAGGGGGCTAATGAGCAGTTCTTC
TRBV7-3	TRBJ2-6	TRBD1	.	CASSPQGGSGANVLTF	TGTGCCAGCAGCCCACAGGGGGGCTCTGGGGCCAACGTCCTGACTTTC
TRBV19	TRBJ2-5	TRBD1	.	CATSTGGAGRETQYF	TGTGCCACTTCGACAGGGGGCGCCGGTAGGGAGACCCAGTACTTC
TRBV19	TRBJ2-7	TRBD1	.	CASSIRPGQSSYEQYF	TGTGCCAGTAGTATCCGGCCGGGACAGTCTTCCTACGAGCAGTACTTC
TRBV7-9	TRBJ1-3	.	.	CASTKESSGNTIYF	TGTGCCAGCACCAAGGAGAGCTCTGGAAACACCATATATTTT
TRBV20-1	TRBJ2-7	.	.	CSASNGERASYEQYF	TGCAGTGCTAGTAACGGGGAGAGAGCCTCCTACGAGCAGTACTTC
TRBV3-1/TRBV3-2	TRBJ2-2	.	.	CASSHSGAGTGELFF	TGTGCCAGCAGCCATTCAGGGGCCGGAACCGGGGAGCTGTTTTTT
TRBV12-3/TRBV12-4	TRBJ1-5	.	.	CASSQSTDQPQHF	TGTGCCAGCAGTCAATCTACCGATCAGCCCCAGCATTTT
TRBV5-8	TRBJ1-2	TRBD1	.	CASSYRQGAYYGYTF	TGTGCCAGCAGCTACCGACAGGGGGCTTACTATGGCTACACCTTC
TRBV7-8	TRBJ1-2	TRBD1	.	CASSLGTGPYGYTF	TGTGCCAGCAGCTTGGGGACAGGGCCATATGGCTACACCTTC
TRBV7-2	TRBJ2-1	.	.	CASSLSAIGSTDNEQFF	TGTGCCAGCAGCTTAAGTGCGATCGGCTCCACAGACAATGAGCAGTTCTTC
TRBV30	TRBJ2-7	.	.	CAWRTLVEQYF	TGTGCCTGGAGGACACTGGTCGAGCAGTACTTC
TRBV5-4	TRBJ2-7	TRBD1	.	CASSLQGGEQYF	TGTGCCAGCAGCTTACAGGGGGGCGAGCAGTACTTC
TRBV28	TRBJ2-1	TRBD2	.	CASSFGSGGVNEQFF	TGTGCCAGCAGTTTTGGTAGCGGGGGTGTGAATGAGCAGTTCTTC
TRBV4-1	TRBJ2-5	.	.	CASSQDRLALQETQYF	TGCGCCAGCAGCCAAGACCGGCTAGCGCTCCAAGAGACCCAGTACTTC
TRBV5-6	TRBJ1-3	.	few	CASSRETGNTIYF	TGTGCCAGCAGCCGGGAAACTGGAAACACCATATATTTT
TRBV19	TRBJ1-4	.	.	CASSIPLARGKLFF	TGTGCCAGTAGTATACCCTTGGCCAGGGGTAAACTGTTTTTT
TRBV5-4	TRBJ2-3	TRBD1	.	CAIHRDRVSNTQYF	TGTGCCATCCACCGGGACAGGGTCTCAAATACGCAGTATTTT
TRBV21-1	TRBJ1-5	.	.	CASRPDRSNQPQHF	TGTGCCAGCAGGCCTGACAGATCCAATCAGCCCCAGCATTTT
TRBV2	TRBJ1-1	.	.	CASSEGWPGSEAFF	TGTGCCAGCAGTGAAGGGTGGCCAGGGTCTGAAGCTTTCTTT
TRBV18	TRBJ2-1	.	.	CASSPPGGFNEQFF	TGTGCCAGCTCACCACCAGGAGGGTTCAATGAGCAGTTCTTC
TRBV7-8	TRBJ1-1	TRBD1	.	CASSLLRTGMNTEAFF	TGTGCCAGCAGCTTACTGAGGACAGGGATGAACACTGAAGCTTTCTTT
TRBV5-4	TRBJ1-2	.	.	CASSLDRERGYTF	TGTGCCAGCAGCTTGGACAGGGAACGGGGCTACACCTTC
TRBV7-2	TRBJ1-1	.	.	CASSPRALNTEAFF	TGTGCCAGCAGCCCCAGGGCCCTGAACACTGAAGCTTTCTTT
TRBV9	TRBJ2-5	TRBD2	.	CASSRTSGGHPTQYF	TGTGCCAGCAGCCGGACTAGCGGGGGTCATCCGACCCAGTACTTC
TRBV30	TRBJ1-5	.	.	CAWSPGSQPQHF	TGTGCCTGGAGTCCCGGTTCGCAGCCCCAGCATTTT
TRBV11-2	TRBJ2-1	TRBD1	.	CASSRTGAPYNEQFF	TGTGCCAGCAGTCGAACAGGGGCCCCCTACAATGAGCAGTTCTTC
TRBV19	TRBJ1-2	TRBD1	.	CASTNLGGQGGYGYTF	TGTGCCAGTACCAATTTGGGAGGACAGGGAGGCTATGGCTACACCTTC
TRBV30	TRBJ1-5	.	.	CAWTPGNGQPQHF	TGTGCCTGGACCCCAGGGAACGGGCAGCCCCAGCATTTT
TRBV11-2	TRBJ2-1	TRBD1	.	CASSSTIGTGSEQFF	TGTGCCAGCAGCTCCACTATCGGGACAGGGAGTGAGCAGTTCTTC
TRBV19	TRBJ2-4	TRBD1	.	CASSISYRGPEKNIQYF	TGTGCCAGTAGTATAAGCTACAGGGGGCCGGAAAAAAACATTCAGTACTTC
TRBV29-1	TRBJ1-5	TRBD1	.	CSVQTGGDQPQHF	TGCAGCGTACAGACAGGGGGGGATCAGCCCCAGCATTTT
TRBV4-2	TRBJ1-5	.	.	CASSQEEGGRQPQHF	TGTGCCAGCAGCCAAGAGGAGGGTGGGCGTCAGCCCCAGCATTTT
TRBV3-1/TRBV3-2	TRBJ2-5	.	.	CASSIGAPLQETQYF	TGTGCCAGCAGCATAGGGGCCCCGCTCCAAGAGACCCAGTACTTC
TRBV12-3/TRBV12-4	TRBJ1-1	.	.	CASSLSRAEAFF	TGTGCCAGCAGCCTTTCTCGGGCTGAAGCTTTCTTT
TRBV30	TRBJ1-4	.	.	CAWSVSGGKLFF	TGTGCCTGGAGTGTAAGCGGGGGAAAACTGTTTTTT